Shown below are 32 T cell receptor beta chains from a single sample sequenced in a study of post-analysis software for immune sequencing data. Their specific antigens are unknown. Study-wide results and limits: A handful of TRBV segments appeared more often in patients than in controls, and TRBV5-6, TRBV5-1 and TRBV20-1 were among these.

Libraries were made from TCR beta cDNA, and they carried unique molecular identifiers. A single record per CDR3 protein comes from TCRdb applying MiXCR to the PCR reads. This table holds fewer than 600,000 distinct CDR3 sequences, less than 45% found once. Sequenced sample: blood. The receptors stem from a girl under 18 with multiple sclerosis.

This clonotype came up a few times. The chain couples TRBV5-1 to TRBJ1-2; possible D gene TRBD1, 6 bases. This CDR3 comprises 14 residues. Looked up from germline, CDR1 is SGHRS and CDR2 is YFSETQ. V was cut by 4 bases and J by 5 bases, with 15 bases left in between. The CDR3 DNA follows: TGCGCCAGCAGCGCGGGGGCCGTTCCGTATGGCTACACCTTC. It specifies CASSAGAVPYGYTF.

This clonotype was observed a single time. A junction boundary mismatches the germline segment, possibly from a read error. The gene calls are TRBV7-2 and TRBJ2-5, with a tentative D call TRBD1 (5 bases). CDR1 is SGHTA and CDR2 is FQGNSA in the germline V gene. The CDR3 spans 14 residues. The CDR3 here is CPSSLASGHETQYF. The CDR3 DNA reads TGTCCCAGCAGCTTAGCTTCAGGGCACGAGACCCAGTACTTC.

The chain employs TRBV13 and TRBJ2-1, with D maybe TRBD2 (5 bases). V was cut by 5 bases and J by 9 bases, with 17 bases left in between. This CDR3 region has 14 residues. From germline, CDR1 is PRHDT and CDR2 FYEKMQ (reference sequence). DNA for the CDR3: TGTGCCAGCAGCCTTCCACTAGTGGCTGGTGAGCAGTTCTTC. It is translated as CASSLPLVAGEQFF. Full variable domain (remainder filled in from reference TRBV13 and TRBJ2-1): AAGVIQSPRHLIKEKRETATLKCYPIPRHDTVYWYQQGPGQDPQFLISFYEKMQSDKGSIPDRFSAQQFSDYHSELNMSSLELGDSALYFCASSLPLVAGEQFFGPGTRLTVL.

This chain connects TRBV6-1 to TRBJ1-1; D remains unclear. CDR3 length: 14 amino acids. V was shortened by 2 bases and J by 4 bases, with 11 bases between the two germline ends. Germline loops: CDR1 MNHNS, CDR2 SASEGT. The CDR3 coding sequence is TGTGCCAGCAGTGAAAATACAGAATTCACTGAAGCTTTCTTT. Translated: CASSENTEFTEAFF.

The CDR3 is CTSSPYFGLAGGHTETQYF. DNA of the CDR3: TGTACCAGCAGCCCCTACTTCGGACTAGCGGGAGGGCATACGGAGACCCAGTACTTC. This chain joins TRBV7-2 and TRBJ2-5, with 15 positions matching TRBD2. Losses at the gene ends were 5 bases for V and 5 bases for J; bases not matched to a gene: 15. CDR1 is SGHTA and CDR2 is FQGNSA in the germline V gene. This CDR3 region has 19 residues. Full variable domain (rest looked up from reference TRBV7-2 and TRBJ2-5): GAGVSQSPSNKVTEKGKDVELRCDPISGHTALYWYRQSLGQGLEFLIYFQGNSAPDKSGLPSDRFSAERTGGSVSTLTIQRTQQEDSAVYLCTSSPYFGLAGGHTETQYFGPGTRLLVL.

This clonotype was detected a few times. The chain employs TRBV29-1 and TRBJ2-1, with 15 bases aligning to TRBD2. Germline V gives CDR1 SQVTM, CDR2 ANQGSEA. The CDR3 covers 15 residues. Unmatched junction bases numbered 8, after V lost 6 bases and J lost 8 bases. The CDR3 spells CSVARTSGRADEQFF. CDR3 nucleotide sequence: TGCAGCGTCGCCCGGACTAGCGGGAGGGCCGATGAGCAGTTCTTC.

About this clonotype: One end of the junction varies from germline; a read error may be responsible. The chain combines TRBV5-1 with TRBJ2-7; maybe TRBD1 (6 bases). The V gene's germline CDR1 is SGHRS and CDR2 YFSETQ. The CDR3 covers 13 residues. The CDR3, as DNA: TGCGTCAGCAGACAGGACAGATCCTACGAGCAGTACTTC. Protein: CVSRQDRSYEQYF.

The CDR3 loop is CASSGSTTANYGYTF. In DNA, the CDR3 is TGTGCCAGCAGCGGGAGTACGACAGCAAACTATGGCTACACCTTC. V gene TRBV9 combines with J gene TRBJ1-2; D is perhaps TRBD1 (5 bases). Germline CDR1 SGDLS, CDR2 YYNGEE. The CDR3 contains 15 residues. With 3 bases removed from V and 2 bases from J, the gap between germline ends came to 14 bases.

In this sample, this clonotype turned up a few times. This sequence joins TRBV3-1 and TRBJ1-2; D may be TRBD1 (5 bases). Germline values: CDR1 LGHDT, CDR2 YNNKEL (reference sequence). This CDR3 has 15 residues. The V and J ends lost 3 bases and 1 base respectively, with 12 bases between them. CDR3 bases: TGTGCCAGCAGCCACAGACAGTATTTTAACTATGGCTACACCTTC. It translates to CASSHRQYFNYGYTF.

This clonotype was recorded a few times. The rearrangement uses TRBV12-3 or TRBV12-4 and TRBJ2-3; D might be TRBD2 (5 bases). CDR3 length equals 11 residues. V was cut by 8 bases and J by 6 bases, with 9 bases left in between. CDR3 in amino acids: CASGLSDTQYF. The CDR3 DNA reads as TGTGCCAGCGGACTCAGCGATACGCAGTATTTT.

This clonotype has more than one count but fewer than ten. The chain recombines TRBV12-3 or TRBV12-4 with TRBJ2-5, with D possibly matching TRBD2 (5 bases). CDR3 size: 14 residues. The ends were cut back, 7 bases at V and 3 bases at J, with 15 bases in the middle. In DNA, the CDR3 is TGTGCCAGCACCTTACGGGGTCTGGAAGAGACCCAGTACTTC. It is translated as CASTLRGLEETQYF.

This clonotype appeared once. The CDR3: CAISVGLANNEQFF. The CDR3 DNA is TGTGCCATCAGTGTAGGACTAGCGAACAATGAGCAGTTCTTC. The chain employs TRBV10-3 and TRBJ2-1; 9 bases are a match to TRBD2. This CDR3 comprises 14 residues. Germline V gene lookup returns CDR1 ENHRY and CDR2 SYGVKD. V was clipped by 4 bases and J by 5 bases; unmatched bases: 3.

V gene TRBV29-1 combines with J gene TRBJ2-7, with D perhaps matching TRBD1 or TRBD2 (5 bases each). V was shortened by 7 bases and J by 6 bases, with 16 bases between the two germline ends. This CDR3 is built from 12 residues. CDR1 is SQVTM, CDR2 ANQGSEA, per germline. DNA of the CDR3: TGCAGCGCCTTGGGACGGGGTGGCGAGCAGTACTTC. Its translation is CSALGRGGEQYF.

The count of this clonotype is one. V is TRBV20-1 and J is TRBJ2-1, with 8 nucleotides matching TRBD2. This CDR3 has 14 residues. Germline lookup yields CDR1 DFQATT and CDR2 SNEGSKA (reference sequence). For the CDR3, the DNA is TGCAGGACGGGAACGGGAGGGGCCTACAATGAGCAGTTCTTC. Protein sequence: CRTGTGGAYNEQFF.

This sequence joins TRBV20-1 and TRBJ2-1, with 7 bases aligning to TRBD2. The CDR3 has 17 amino acids. Trimming cost V 0 bases and J 0 bases; bases outside gene matches: 8. Per germline, CDR1 DFQATT and CDR2 SNEGSKA (reference sequence). The CDR3 sequence is CSARDPAGTSSYNEQFF. The CDR3 coding sequence is TGCAGTGCTAGAGACCCAGCGGGGACGAGCTCCTACAATGAGCAGTTCTTC.

The chain couples TRBV5-4 to TRBJ2-7; 7 bases agree with TRBD1. Losses at the gene ends were 4 bases for V and 1 base for J; bases not matched to a gene: 11. This CDR3 region has 16 residues. Germline V CDR1 and CDR2: SGHNT, YYREEE (reference sequence). CDR3 sequence: CASSPGGSTGSYEQYF. The CDR3 DNA is TGTGCCAGCAGCCCCGGCGGATCGACAGGGTCCTACGAGCAGTACTTC.

This clonotype was detected a few times. The CDR3 sequence: CATSDPGQGRETQYF. The CDR3 bases are TGTGCCACCAGTGACCCCGGACAGGGACGAGAGACCCAGTACTTC. The gene calls are TRBV24-1 and TRBJ2-5; 8 nucleotides match TRBD1. Germline values: CDR1 KGHDR, CDR2 SFDVKD. V was clipped by 4 bases and J by 4 bases; unmatched bases: 7. This CDR3 has 15 amino acids.

This sequence joins TRBV27 and TRBJ2-1, with 12 bases matching TRBD2. This CDR3 contains 15 residues. From germline, CDR1 is MNHEY and CDR2 SMNVEV (reference sequence). V lost 6 bases, J lost 2 bases, and 2 bases stayed unmatched. The DNA for the CDR3 is TGTGCCAGCAGACGGACTAGCGGGACCTACAATGAGCAGTTCTTC. Its protein is CASRRTSGTYNEQFF.

This clonotype came up a few times. This rearrangement joins TRBV7-3 to TRBJ2-7; D not resolved. Looked up from germline, CDR1 is SGHTA and CDR2 is FQGTGA. The V end was cut by 1 base, the J end by 1 base, with 5 bases between. The CDR3 loop spans 13 amino acids. The CDR3 reads CASSLNPSYEQYF. CDR3 nucleotides: TGTGCCAGCAGCTTAAATCCTTCCTACGAGCAGTACTTC. The entire variable domain, with the rest obtained from reference TRBV7-3 and TRBJ2-7, is as follows: GAGVSQTPSNKVTEKGKYVELRCDPISGHTALYWYRQSLGQGPEFLIYFQGTGAADDSGLPNDRFFAVRPEGSVSTLKIQRTERGDSAVYLCASSLNPSYEQYFGPGTRLTVT.

CDR3: CASSQTSGTSYEQYF. The DNA of the CDR3 is TGTGCCAGCAGCCAAACTAGCGGGACCTCCTACGAGCAGTACTTC. The chain combines TRBV4-2 with TRBJ2-7, with 10 bases matching TRBD2. CDR1 LGHNA and CDR2 YNFKEQ come from the germline V gene. Trimming at V came to 2 bases and at J to 0 bases, leaving 1 base not matched to a gene. This CDR3 contains 15 residues.

This clonotype has just a few counts. The V call is TRBV5-1, the J call TRBJ1-1; no reliable D call. The CDR3 length is 15 residues. V dropped 1 base and J dropped 0 bases, with 10 bases sitting between them. Per germline, CDR1 SGHRS and CDR2 YFSETQ. CDR3 loop: CASSLTPGLNTEAFF. The CDR3 DNA reads as TGCGCCAGCAGCTTGACTCCAGGCTTGAACACTGAAGCTTTCTTT.

This sequence joins TRBV6-5 and TRBJ2-1; 13 bases match TRBD2. With 0 bases clipped from V and 2 bases from J, the junction kept 1 base outside the gene matches. This CDR3 is built from 17 residues. Germline loops: CDR1 MNHEY, CDR2 SVGAGI. CDR3 coding DNA: TGTGCCAGCAGTTACTCGGGACTAGCGGGAACCTACAATGAGCAGTTCTTC. Translation gives CASSYSGLAGTYNEQFF.

The chain links TRBV4-1 to TRBJ2-7; 12 positions match TRBD2. The J call may be in error: the DNA end matches TRBJ2-5 better. The germline V gene encodes CDR1 MGHRA and CDR2 YSYEKL. The CDR3 extends over 15 amino acids. CDR3 nucleotides: TGCGCCAGCAGCCTAGGACTAGCGGGAATAGAGACCCAGTACTTC. Its translation is CASSLGLAGIETQYF.

This rearrangement joins TRBV5-1 to TRBJ1-6, with D possibly matching TRBD1 (5 bases). Between the trimmed V and J ends, which lost 4 bases and 6 bases, there was a span of 20 bases. CDR1 SGHRS and CDR2 YFSETQ come from the germline V gene. There are 17 residues in the CDR3. CDR3 bases: TGCGCCAGCAGCCTTACTACAACAGGATCCGGTAATTCACCCCTCCACTTT. Its protein is CASSLTTTGSGNSPLHF.

The rearrangement links TRBV12-3 or TRBV12-4 to TRBJ2-7, with TRBD1 matching 10 bases. Trimming cost V 5 bases and J 7 bases; bases outside gene matches: 8. The CDR3 totals 14 residues. The CDR3 sequence: CASSRDRGSGEQYF. CDR3 nucleotide sequence: TGTGCCAGCAGTCGGGACAGGGGTTCTGGTGAGCAGTACTTC.

V gene TRBV9 combines with J gene TRBJ2-3, with 8 bases matching TRBD2. Looked up from germline, CDR1 is SGDLS and CDR2 is YYNGEE. V dropped 0 bases and J dropped 2; count of bases not matched to a gene: 5. The CDR3 consists of 16 residues. The CDR3 loop reads CASSVVVAGLTDTQYF. The DNA for the CDR3 is TGTGCCAGCAGCGTAGTGGTAGCGGGGCTCACAGATACGCAGTATTTT. Using reference TRBV9 and TRBJ2-3 for the parts outside the CDR3, the full variable domain is DSGVTQTPKHLITATGQRVTLRCSPRSGDLSVYWYQQSLDQGLQFLIQYYNGEERAKGNILERFSAQQFPDLHSELNLSSLELGDSALYFCASSVVVAGLTDTQYFGPGTRLTVL.

This chain uses TRBV5-1 with TRBJ2-7; D perhaps matches TRBD1 (6 bases). The CDR3 runs 14 residues. Germline assignment: CDR1 SGHRS and CDR2 YFSETQ. Trimming took off 3 bases at V and 6 bases at J, with 16 bases between the two ends. The CDR3 DNA follows: TGCGCCAGCAGCTCAAGACAGGAGGTAGGCGAGCAGTACTTC. This gives the protein CASSSRQEVGEQYF.

V is TRBV12-3 or TRBV12-4 and J is TRBJ2-3; the match to TRBD2 covers 11 bases. J gave up 3 bases and V 5 bases, and 7 bases lay outside the gene matches. The CDR3 has 16 residues. This CDR3 reads CASSQRLAGRTDTQYF. In DNA form, the CDR3 reads TGTGCCAGCAGTCAAAGACTAGCGGGACGTACAGATACGCAGTATTTT.

The V and J genes are TRBV6-2 or TRBV6-3 and TRBJ1-2; TRBD1 matches 8 bases. This CDR3 region has 14 residues. J lost 4 bases, V lost 5 bases, and 6 bases had no gene match. Germline CDR1 is MNHEY and CDR2 is SVGEGT. The CDR3 protein is CASSGTGSTYGYTF. DNA of the CDR3: TGTGCCAGCAGTGGGACAGGCTCCACCTATGGCTACACCTTC.

The gene calls are TRBV25-1 and TRBJ2-6; weak D call: TRBD2 (6 bases). There are 16 residues in the CDR3. The germline V gene encodes CDR1 MGHDK and CDR2 SYGVNS. V lost 1 base to trimming and J lost 3 bases, with 10 bases between them. The CDR3 nucleotides are TGTGCCAGCAGTGAATTCGGAGGGCTTGGGGCCAACGTCCTGACTTTC. Its translation is CASSEFGGLGANVLTF.

CDR3 region: CSAREPGGVDGYTF. CDR3 DNA sequence: TGCAGTGCTAGAGAGCCAGGGGGTGTTGATGGCTACACCTTC. This sequence joins TRBV20-1 and TRBJ1-2; 7 nucleotides align to TRBD1. This CDR3 has 14 residues. V lost 0 bases and J lost 6; bases outside the gene matches: 7. CDR1 and CDR2 (germline): DFQATT, SNEGSKA (reference sequence).

This chain connects TRBV5-1 to TRBJ2-7, with 11 nucleotides matching TRBD2. CDR1 SGHRS and CDR2 YFSETQ come from the germline V gene. V lost 2 bases, J lost 4 bases, and 5 bases stayed unmatched. The length of the CDR3 is 15 residues. This CDR3 is CASSFTSGSPYEQYF. The CDR3, as DNA: TGCGCCAGCAGCTTTACTAGCGGGAGTCCGTACGAGCAGTACTTC. Filled out from reference TRBV5-1 and TRBJ2-7, the complete variable domain reads KAGVTQTPRYLIKTRGQQVTLSCSPISGHRSVSWYQQTPGQGLQFLFEYFSETQRNKGNFPGRFSGRQFSNSRSEMNVSTLELGDSALYLCASSFTSGSPYEQYFGPGTRLTVT.